The clone carrying this T cell receptor beta chain was seen a handful of times. The sample belongs to a study of blood T cells in healthy people across ages. CDR1 SGHDT and CDR2 YYEEEE come from the germline V gene. This CDR3 is built from 14 residues. V was shortened by 0 bases and J by 7 bases, with 13 bases between the two germline ends. Primers used in a second PCR of about 7 to 12 cycles were a sample-barcoded 5' primer and a J-beta primer mix. Using its own MiXCR run on the 5' RACE reads, TCRdb lists one record per CDR3 protein. The table includes 1.8 million or so distinct CDR3 sequences, 30% to 40% detected once.

The sample comprised blood. The source is a human donor in good health. The chain recombines TRBV5-6 with TRBJ2-5; D gene ambiguous. In DNA, the CDR3 is TGTGCCAGCAGCTTGGGACATAGACCTTTGACCCAGTACTTC. Encoded protein: CASSLGHRPLTQYF.